This T cell receptor beta chain was identified in a study of blood T cells in healthy people across ages. Study results and caveats: What prevented conclusive comparison of naive and antigen-experienced cells was that PBMCs were unsorted.

Primed by a sample-barcoded 5' primer and a J-beta primer mix, a second PCR proceeded for 7 to 11 cycles. TCRdb itself ran the 5' RACE reads through MiXCR, one entry per CDR3 protein. The sample contains hundreds of thousands of distinct CDR3 sequences, around 49% of which appear only once. A remark on this clonotype: Its cognate antigen is unknown.

The sequenced sample consisted of blood. This TCR derives from a woman aged 55-75 years in good health.

In nucleotides, the CDR3 is TGTGCCAGCAGTTACTCCGGGACAGGGGTCAATGGCTACACCTTC. Translated: CASSYSGTGVNGYTF. The rearrangement links TRBV6-2 or TRBV6-3 to TRBJ1-2, with 10 bases identical to TRBD1. This CDR3 is built from 15 residues. After removal of 0 bases from V and 6 bases from J, the junction contained 4 bases not matched to a gene. Germline-derived CDR1 and CDR2 are MNHEY and SVGEGT.